A single sample gave rise to the 6 T cell receptor beta chains below, sequenced in a study of beta chain features in type 1 diabetes. Sequenced material consisted of expressed TCRB transcripts (all of the isolated RNA was reverse transcribed). Sequencing used immunoSEQ multiplex PCR; TCRdb keeps in-frame clones, though not all of them. The data hold about 290,000 clones, with around 7.3% observed a single time. The sample was central memory CD4+ T cells from blood. These receptors were obtained from a woman between 18 and 30 years old in good health.

The CDR3 coding sequence is TGTGCCAGCAGGGACCGGAGGTTTGCCAAAAACATTCAGTACTTC. Protein: CASRDRRFAKNIQYF. The chain recombines TRBV27 with TRBJ2-4, with a possible D match to TRBD2 (5 bases). Trimming stripped 6 bases from V and 1 base from J, with 13 bases between. CDR3 length equals 15 residues. The germline V gene has CDR1 MNHEY and CDR2 SMNVEV (reference sequence).

The chain combines TRBV30 with TRBJ1-1, with D unclear. CDR3 size: 10 residues. Germline V gene lookup returns CDR1 GTSNPN and CDR2 SVGIG (reference sequence). Trimming took 2 bases from V and 11 from J, leaving 9 bases between them. This chain's CDR3 is CAWSLETAFF. As DNA, the CDR3 is TGTGCCTGGAGTCTTGAGACGGCTTTCTTT.

This clone was found many times. The V gene is TRBV7-8, the J gene TRBJ2-3, with D possibly being TRBD2 (5 bases). V was cut by 3 bases and J by 4 bases, with 8 bases left in between. Germline CDR1 is SGHVS and CDR2 is FQNEAQ. There are 13 residues in the CDR3. In DNA, the CDR3 is TGTGCCAGCAGCTTTAGGCGGGCAGATACGCAGTATTTT. It specifies CASSFRRADTQYF.

This clone was recorded at least ten times. The gene calls are TRBV18 and TRBJ2-7; D is perhaps TRBD2 (6 bases). This CDR3 comprises 13 residues. Germline CDR1 is KGHSH and CDR2 is LQKENI. Trimming left V 5 bases short and J 4 bases short, with 12 bases between. The CDR3, as DNA: TGTGCCAGCTCAATGGGACTTCAATACGAGCAGTACGTC. Protein sequence: CASSMGLQYEQYV.

In this sample, this clone turned up a few times. The chain links TRBV18 to TRBJ2-3; unclear D gene. The CDR3 totals 12 residues. V was trimmed by 6 bases and J by 6 bases, leaving 10 bases between them. Per germline, CDR1 KGHSH and CDR2 LQKENI. The CDR3 DNA sequence: TGTGCCAGCTCTCCCGATCGTGATACGCAGTATTTT. This encodes CASSPDRDTQYF. Drawing the rest from reference TRBV18 and TRBJ2-3, the complete variable domain is NAGVMQNPRHLVRRRGQEARLRCSPMKGHSHVYWYRQLPEEGLKFMVYLQKENIIDESGMPKERFSAEFPKEGPSILRIQQVVRGDSAAYFCASSPDRDTQYFGPGTRLTVL.

This clone has just a few counts. This chain connects TRBV2 to TRBJ1-5; D might be TRBD1 (5 bases). The CDR3 covers 15 residues. The germline CDR1 and CDR2 sequences are SNHLY and FYNNEI. Trimming took off 6 bases at V and 0 bases at J, with 12 bases between the two ends. The DNA for the CDR3 is TGTGCCAGCAGAGCGGGACTGAATAGCAATCAGCCCCAGCATTTT. It specifies CASRAGLNSNQPQHF.